A selection of T cell receptor beta chains follows, all from one sample in a study of T cell repertoires in ileal Crohn's disease. Libraries were prepared by immunoSEQ multiplex PCR; TCRdb keeps only in-frame clonotypes and omits some of them. The data contain roughly 28,000 clones, roughly three quarters of them singletons. Sequenced: ileal tissue. All receptors come from an adult with Crohn's disease. Both conserved end residues are part of each CDR3.

>TRBJ2-5|TRBV11-1
CASEEGIRTSGAGGETQYF
>TRBJ2-7|TRBV7-9
CASSSPDRNYEQYF
>TRBJ2-5|TRBV6-6
CASSRDRSSRETQYF
>TRBJ1-3|TRBV11-2
CASSLDYVAWPTSSGNTIYF
>TRBJ2-7|TRBV13
CASSPRAGGQVEQYF
>TRBJ2-7|TRBV27
CASSLLGGYPYEQYF
>TRBJ1-5|TRBV5-1
CASSPRGGNQPQHF
>TRBJ2-2|TRBV11-3
CASSLDHVEGELFF
>TRBJ2-2|TRBV6-1
CASNARGTGELFF
>TRBJ2-1|TRBV29-1
CSVEWRGGTNEQFF
>TRBJ1-5|TRBV6-1
CASSEVWVEIAGQPQHF
>TRBJ1-1|TRBV30
CAWSVQPLTGEAFF
>TRBJ1-1|TRBV6-4
CASSEGGQNTEAFF
>TRBJ1-2|TRBV5-1
CASSGGQVRYGYTF
>TRBJ2-1|TRBV7-2
CASNPTVVTYNEQFF
>TRBJ1-1|TRBV7-2
CASSLEGRGWTEAFF
>TRBJ2-7|TRBV7-2
CASSLWAGPHEQYF
>TRBJ2-7|TRBV29-1
CSVEDNRRGDEQYF
>TRBJ1-2|TRBV29-1
CSASGVTNYGYTF
>TRBJ2-6|TRBV5-1
CASRRSRGVDGANVLTF
>TRBJ2-1|TRBV7-8
CASSETSGVYYNEQFF
>TRBJ1-2|TRBV19
CASSIVGRVYGYTF
>TRBJ1-2|TRBV6-5
CASSSDGRYGYTF
>TRBJ2-1|TRBV7-9
CASSLAPVPGNEQFF
>TRBJ2-7|TRBV27
CASSLRATTGTAYSYEQYF
>TRBJ2-5|TRBV29-1
CSESGTGSEAQYF
>TRBJ2-3|TRBV2
CASSEALAGETDTQYF
>TRBJ1-2|TRBV29-1
CSVDSRDINRYGYTF
>TRBJ1-2|TRBV15
CATSRERGYGYTF
>TRBJ1-6|TRBV4-3
CASRGTENSPLHF
>TRBJ2-2|TRBV29-1
CSVQGQGNTGELFF
>TRBJ1-2|TRBV6-1
CASSEAIGGYGYTF
>TRBJ1-4|TRBV11-1
CASSTGVGEKLFF
>TRBJ1-2|TRBV30
CAWSVTGGPDYGYTF
>TRBJ1-1|TRBV7-2
CASRGGGSNTEAFF
>TRBJ2-7|TRBV27
CASSLGQGGSYEQYF
>TRBJ1-4|TRBV7-2
CASSLNPPGNEKLFF
>TRBJ2-3|TRBV30
CAWGRPRTSGGANTQYF
>TRBJ2-1|TRBV6-5
CASSYLAGGPGNEQFF
>TRBJ2-2|TRBV5-1
CASSLWSENTGELFF
>TRBJ1-1|TRBV29-1
CSVAGFTEAFF
>TRBJ2-7|TRBV18
CASSPGNAGEQYF
>TRBJ1-1|TRBV30
CAWQGSYTEAFF
>TRBJ1-6|TRBV6-6
CASSYQGANSPLHF
>TRBJ2-7|TRBV19
CASSPGGSYEQYF
>TRBJ2-2|TRBV5-1
CASSSGLAGVTGELFF
>TRBJ1-2|TRBV4-3
CASSTDGNPYGYTF